A selection of T cell receptor beta chains follows, all from one sample in a study of T cells in Graves' hyperthyroidism and ophthalmopathy. TCRdb passed the multiplex PCR reads through MiXCR, listing each CDR3 protein once. The sample consists of about 610,000 distinct CDR3 sequences, more than 45% of them appearing once. Sequencing input: peripheral blood or thyroid tissue (not recorded which). Receptor source: a young woman with Graves' hyperthyroidism. The conserved cysteine and the conserved F or W are not part of the CDR3 here. The order of the fields is J gene, V gene, clone size, CDR3 protein. Expanded clones get a size class; other rows say once, few or many, or leave the size out.

TRBJ1-2 | TRBV2 | many | ASSEDGIYGYT
TRBJ1-5 | TRBV10-3 | many | AITRAGGNQPQH
NA | TRBV7-2 | NA | ASSKPRSWTREQF
TRBJ1-2 | TRBV7-2 | NA | ASSGKDRGNYGYT
TRBJ2-5 | TRBV29-1 | many | SVEGVKGRGETQY
TRBJ1-1 | TRBV12-3/TRBV12-4 | many | ASSLRGLGTEAF
TRBJ2-3 | TRBV15 | many | ATSRETITDTQY
TRBJ1-1 | TRBV14 | many | ASSQRFREAF
TRBJ2-1 | TRBV2 | few | ASSDKTVPSGNEQF
TRBJ1-2 | TRBV12-3/TRBV12-4 | many | ASSLWGSHYGYT
TRBJ1-6 | TRBV9 | NA | ASSVAGHRNQPLH
TRBJ1-4 | TRBV11-2 | NA | ASTYGTGGPYEKLF
TRBJ2-1 | TRBV7-9 | NA | ASSLEASRGDEQF
TRBJ1-5 | TRBV7-2 | NA | ASSLTVGASNRPQH
TRBJ1-1 | TRBV10-3 | NA | AISEGVGEGNTEAF
TRBJ1-4 | TRBV2 | NA | ASSATGVFEKLF
TRBJ1-5 | TRBV6-2/TRBV6-3 | many | ASSPSTGRKPQH
TRBJ1-6 | TRBV10-3 | NA | AFSSPSWGNGNSPLH
TRBJ2-1 | TRBV7-7 | NA | ASSRHTGGAYNEQF
TRBJ1-4 | TRBV7-9 | NA | ASSLLAGDNEKLF
TRBJ1-1 | TRBV6-5 | many | ASSADTNTEAF
TRBJ1-2 | TRBV27 | NA | ASSPTRGVGYT
TRBJ2-5 | TRBV12-3/TRBV12-4 | once | ASSLSRRRGQETQY
TRBJ1-5 | TRBV27 | many | ASTARPDQPQH
TRBJ2-3 | TRBV7-3 | few | ASSFGTRTDTQY
TRBJ2-5 | TRBV4-1 | many | ASSQAGDRGPETQY
TRBJ1-2 | TRBV7-3 | NA | ASSLAGGTGLEYGYT
TRBJ2-7 | TRBV29-1 | once | RETSGRAHEQY
TRBJ1-2 | TRBV15 | many | ATSRVWTGWSGYT
TRBJ1-2 | TRBV7-2 | NA | ASSLAGTGQAGYT
TRBJ2-2 | TRBV12-3/TRBV12-4 | many | ATVEGGELF